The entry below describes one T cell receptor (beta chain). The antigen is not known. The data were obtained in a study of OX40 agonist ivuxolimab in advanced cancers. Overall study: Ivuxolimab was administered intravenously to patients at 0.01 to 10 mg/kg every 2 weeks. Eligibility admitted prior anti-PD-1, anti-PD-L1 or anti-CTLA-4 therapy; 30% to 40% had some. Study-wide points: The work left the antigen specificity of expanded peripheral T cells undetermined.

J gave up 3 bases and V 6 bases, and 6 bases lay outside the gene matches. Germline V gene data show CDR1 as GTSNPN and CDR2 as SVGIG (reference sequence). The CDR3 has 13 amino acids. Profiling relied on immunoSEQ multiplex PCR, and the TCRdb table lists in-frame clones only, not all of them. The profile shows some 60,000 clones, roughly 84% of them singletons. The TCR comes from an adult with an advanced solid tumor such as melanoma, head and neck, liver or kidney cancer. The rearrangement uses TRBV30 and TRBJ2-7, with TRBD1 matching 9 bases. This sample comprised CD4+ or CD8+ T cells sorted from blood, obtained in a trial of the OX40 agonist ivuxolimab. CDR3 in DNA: TGTGCCTGCCTCGGGACAGGGTTCTACGAGCAGTACTTC. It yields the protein CACLGTGFYEQYF.